Shown below are 14 T cell receptor beta chains from a single sample sequenced in a study of blood T cell repertoires in COVID-19. Some clones are missing from TCRdb's copy, which holds only in-frame ones; the method was immunoSEQ multiplex PCR. The sample records some 200,000 clones, 88% being singletons. Sequenced: peripheral blood. The receptors shown here come from a man aged 35 to 55 with active or convalescent COVID-19.

The J gene is TRBJ1-2, the V gene TRBV6-5; tentatively, D is TRBD1 (5 bases). CDR1 MNHEY and CDR2 SVGAGI come from the germline V gene. CDR3 length equals 12 residues. Trimming pared 7 bases from V and 2 bases from J, leaving 8 bases between. This CDR3 reads CASNGGNYGYTF. The CDR3 DNA follows: TGTGCCAGCAATGGGGGGAACTATGGCTACACCTTC.

The CDR3 protein is CASSPELGWDEKLFF. Here the CDR3 DNA reads TGCGCCAGCAGCCCGGAACTCGGGTGGGATGAAAAACTGTTTTTT. The chain links TRBV4-1 to TRBJ1-4; D gene uncertain. The V gene lost 4 bases and the J gene lost 6 bases, with 15 bases spanning the gap. The CDR3 covers 15 residues. The germline V gene has CDR1 MGHRA and CDR2 YSYEKL.

CDR3 sequence: CASRGGYNEQFF. The CDR3 bases are TGTGCCAGTAGGGGGGGTTACAATGAGCAGTTCTTC. J is TRBJ2-1 and V is TRBV19, with D possibly matching TRBD2 (6 bases). The germline CDR1 and CDR2 sequences are LNHDA and SQIVND (reference sequence). Trimming pared 6 bases from V and 4 bases from J, leaving 7 bases between. This CDR3 region has 12 residues.

The gene calls are TRBV27 and TRBJ2-3, with 11 nucleotides matching TRBD1. The V and J ends lost 5 bases and 4 bases, in that order; junction bases with no gene match: 5. The CDR3 runs 15 residues. CDR1 is MNHEY, CDR2 SMNVEV, per germline (reference sequence). Here the CDR3 DNA reads TGTGCCAGCAGTCAAGGACAGGGGGCATCAGATACGCAGTATTTT. It is translated as CASSQGQGASDTQYF.

The chain couples TRBV7-3 to TRBJ2-2, with TRBD1 as a possible D gene (5 bases). This CDR3 has 17 amino acids. Germline lookup yields CDR1 SGHTA and CDR2 FQGTGA. Trimming pared 5 bases from V and 3 bases from J, leaving 19 bases between. The CDR3 sequence: CASSPDFAGSDTGELFF. CDR3 coding DNA: TGTGCCAGCAGCCCAGACTTCGCAGGGTCGGACACCGGGGAGCTGTTTTTT. Supplemented by reference TRBV7-3 and TRBJ2-2, the full variable domain reads GAGVSQTPSNKVTEKGKYVELRCDPISGHTALYWYRQSLGQGPEFLIYFQGTGAADDSGLPNDRFFAVRPEGSVSTLKIQRTERGDSAVYLCASSPDFAGSDTGELFFGEGSRLTVL.

In the case of this clone: Compared with germline, one end of the junction differs, possibly owing to a read error. The chain employs TRBV30 and TRBJ2-3; possibly TRBD2 for D (5 bases). The CDR3 runs 13 residues. The germline V gene encodes CDR1 GTSNPN and CDR2 SVGIG (reference sequence). The CDR3 spells CAWTAASRDTQYF. The DNA for the CDR3 is TGTGCCTGGACGGCGGCTAGCAGAGATACGCAGTATTTT.

V gene TRBV29-1 combines with J gene TRBJ1-2; 8 bases match TRBD1. The germline CDR1 and CDR2 sequences are SQVTM and ANQGSEA. There are 12 residues in the CDR3. J lost 6 bases, V lost 7 bases, and 7 bases had no gene match. For the CDR3, the DNA is TGCAGCGCTCTGACAGGGGAGGATGGCTACACCTTC. It is translated as CSALTGEDGYTF.

This rearrangement joins TRBV5-1 to TRBJ1-4; D perhaps matches TRBD1 (6 bases). CDR1 is SGHRS, CDR2 YFSETQ, per germline. Trimming pared 3 bases from V and 6 bases from J, leaving 15 bases between. The CDR3 consists of 15 residues. CDR3 region: CASSYSGAKDEKLFF. The CDR3 DNA follows: TGCGCCAGCAGCTATTCAGGGGCGAAGGATGAAAAACTGTTTTTT.

This chain joins TRBV27 and TRBJ1-5; D call uncertain. Trimming took off 2 bases at V and 6 bases at J, with 8 bases between the two ends. The CDR3 is made up of 13 amino acids. Looked up from germline, CDR1 is MNHEY and CDR2 is SMNVEV (reference sequence). CDR3 DNA: TGTGCCAGCAGTTTAATAAGCGGTCAGCCCCAGCATTTT. Translating it yields CASSLISGQPQHF.

The chain recombines TRBV6-4 with TRBJ1-6; D unresolved. The germline V gene has CDR1 MRHNA and CDR2 SNTAGT. The CDR3 runs 16 residues. The V gene lost 8 bases and the J gene lost 5 bases, with 19 bases spanning the gap. The CDR3 DNA reads as TGTGCCAGCTCCTTACGGGGTCCCCCGGATAATTCACCCCTCCACTTT. Protein: CASSLRGPPDNSPLHF.

The chain joins TRBV10-3 to TRBJ1-4, with TRBD1 as a possible D gene (5 bases). The CDR3 is 15 amino acids. The V gene lost 2 bases and the J gene lost 4 bases, with 11 bases spanning the gap. Per the germline V gene, CDR1 is ENHRY and CDR2 is SYGVKD. CDR3 in amino acids: CAISEVRGYNEKLFF. The DNA for the CDR3 is TGTGCCATCAGTGAGGTGCGGGGCTATAATGAAAAACTGTTTTTT.

This clone was observed once. The rearrangement uses TRBV28 and TRBJ1-5; D gene uncertain. Germline CDR1 MDHEN, CDR2 SYDVKM. V was cut by 3 bases and J by 7 bases, with 10 bases left in between. The CDR3 has 13 amino acids. In DNA form, the CDR3 reads TGTGCCAGCAGTTTTTACCAGAGGCAGCCCCAGCATTTT. It translates to CASSFYQRQPQHF.

A word on this clone: Relative to the germline gene, one junction end is altered; a read error may explain this. The chain combines TRBV24-1 with TRBJ2-7; TRBD2 agrees at 11 bases. This CDR3 is built from 17 residues. Germline V CDR1 and CDR2: KGHDR, SFDVKD. CDR3 in amino acids: CATSDFRLAGGSHEQYF. The CDR3 coding sequence is TGTGCCACCAGTGATTTTCGCCTAGCGGGGGGCTCCCACGAGCAGTACTTC.

CDR3 loop: CASSLATGVGAFF. CDR3 nucleotide sequence: TGTGCCAGCAGCTTAGCTACGGGAGTCGGAGCTTTCTTT. This chain joins TRBV7-2 and TRBJ1-1; the D is unclear. The CDR3 length is 13 residues. Germline V CDR1 and CDR2: SGHTA, FQGNSA. The V and J ends lost 0 bases and 10 bases respectively, with 12 bases between them.